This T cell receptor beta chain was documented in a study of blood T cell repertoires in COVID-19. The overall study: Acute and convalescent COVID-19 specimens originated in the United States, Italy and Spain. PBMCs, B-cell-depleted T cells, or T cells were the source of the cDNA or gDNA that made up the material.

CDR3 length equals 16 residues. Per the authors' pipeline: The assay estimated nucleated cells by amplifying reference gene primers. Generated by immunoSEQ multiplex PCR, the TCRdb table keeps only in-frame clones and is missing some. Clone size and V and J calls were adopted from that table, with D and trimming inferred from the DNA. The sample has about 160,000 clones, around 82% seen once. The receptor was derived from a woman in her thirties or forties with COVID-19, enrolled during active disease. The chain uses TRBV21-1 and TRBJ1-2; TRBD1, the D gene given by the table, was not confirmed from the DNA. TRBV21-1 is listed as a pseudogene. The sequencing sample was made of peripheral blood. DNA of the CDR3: TGTGCCAGCAGCAAAGTACGTGACAGGTTAGTCGATGGCTACACCTTC. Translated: CASSKVRDRLVDGYTF.